The next 16 T cell receptor beta chains were all read from a single sample in a study of CD8 T cells in ankylosing spondylitis. No cognate antigen is known for these TCRs. One entry per CDR3 protein results from TCRdb running MiXCR on the 5' RACE reads. The data contain fewer than 550,000 distinct CDR3 sequences, over 4% of them singletons. General study results and limits: For ankylosing spondylitis blood, a TCR beta motif of about eight highly homologous variants appeared characteristic.

Sample: blood, either unsorted or a sorted T cell fraction (not recorded which). These receptor sequences come from a male donor with ankylosing spondylitis.

This clonotype has a count of ten or more. The chain has TRBV5-5 and TRBJ1-2; 9 bases line up with TRBD1. CDR1 is SGHKS and CDR2 is YYEKEE in the germline V gene (reference sequence). This CDR3 spans 14 amino acids. V lost 4 bases to trimming and J lost 7 bases; unmatched junction nucleotides: 8. CDR3 nucleotide sequence: TGTGCCAGCAGCCCGACGGGACAGGGTTCTGGCTACACCTTC. Encoded protein: CASSPTGQGSGYTF.

The chain links TRBV18 to TRBJ2-5, with 7 bases fitting TRBD2. Germline loops: CDR1 KGHSH, CDR2 LQKENI. Losses at the gene ends were 6 bases for V and 1 base for J; bases not matched to a gene: 8. The CDR3 runs to 15 residues. The CDR3 loop is CASSPGRAGQETQYF. The CDR3 nucleotides read TGTGCCAGCTCTCCAGGGAGGGCGGGCCAAGAGACCCAGTACTTC.

At least ten counts were recorded for this clonotype. The chain carries TRBV29-1 and TRBJ2-7, with D hard to call. V lost 8 bases and J lost 1, with 9 bases in between. This CDR3 spans 11 amino acids. CDR1 is SQVTM, CDR2 ANQGSEA, per germline. Here the CDR3 reads CSIDTSYEQYF. Here the CDR3 DNA reads TGCAGCATCGACACATCCTACGAGCAGTACTTC.

In its sample, this clonotype was seen a few times. The rearrangement links TRBV3-1 to TRBJ1-2, with 7 bases that match TRBD1. Germline V gene lookup returns CDR1 LGHDT and CDR2 YNNKEL (reference sequence). This CDR3 is built from 15 residues. The junction had 9 bases not matched to a gene; V was cut back by 4 bases and J by 4 bases. CDR3 loop: CASSRDRAGIYGYTF. Written as DNA, the CDR3 is TGTGCCAGCAGCCGAGACAGGGCAGGCATCTATGGCTACACCTTC.

This clonotype was found many times. The V and J genes are TRBV7-2 and TRBJ2-5; either TRBD1 or TRBD2 may fit D (5 bases each). CDR3 size: 16 residues. V lost 5 bases and J 0 bases, leaving 16 bases between the germline ends. Germline V gene lookup returns CDR1 SGHTA and CDR2 FQGNSA. The CDR3 bases are TGTGCCAGCAGCCTGGAAGGGACGGTGTACCAAGAGACCCAGTACTTC. Its translation is CASSLEGTVYQETQYF.

This clonotype was recorded at least ten times. The chain recombines TRBV28 with TRBJ2-5, with TRBD2 matching over 9 bases. Germline assignment: CDR1 MDHEN and CDR2 SYDVKM. The CDR3 is 18 amino acids. Germline trimming cut 1 base from V and 4 bases from J; bases unmatched to any gene: 13. CDR3 DNA: TGTGCCAGCAGTTTATCCATAGCGGGAGTTGATAGAGGAGAGACCCAGTACTTC. Translating gives CASSLSIAGVDRGETQYF.

This clonotype was seen repeatedly, ten times or more. J is TRBJ1-2 and V is TRBV20-1, with 9 bases identical to TRBD1. Germline CDR1 is DFQATT and CDR2 is SNEGSKA (reference sequence). V shed 6 bases and J 5 bases; nucleotides not matched to a gene: 7. This CDR3 has 13 amino acids. The CDR3 protein is CSAPKTGGYGYTF. The CDR3 DNA follows: TGCAGTGCCCCAAAGACAGGGGGTTATGGCTACACCTTC.

This clonotype came up many times. In DNA, the CDR3 is TGCGCCAGCAGTCCAAGGGCCATCCGACAGGGGAGCGGGGAGCTGTTTTTT. Translating gives CASSPRAIRQGSGELFF. This chain links TRBV4-1 with TRBJ2-2; 8 bases agree with TRBD1. The CDR3 totals 17 residues. The V and J ends lost 6 bases and 7 bases, in that order; junction bases with no gene match: 16. Germline lookup yields CDR1 MGHRA and CDR2 YSYEKL.

Many counts were recorded for this clonotype. J is TRBJ1-2 and V is TRBV7-2, with TRBD1 matching 8 bases. This CDR3 has 13 residues. The J segment lost 9 bases and the V segment lost 5 bases, leaving 8 bases of the junction unmatched. Germline assignment: CDR1 SGHTA and CDR2 FQGNSA. DNA for the CDR3: TGTGCCAGCAGCAACCGTCCAGGGGGCAGCTACACCTTC. This gives the protein CASSNRPGGSYTF.

The V call is TRBV20-1, the J call TRBJ1-1; no clear D. The CDR3 contains 11 residues. V lost 7 bases and J lost 6, with 12 bases in between. The germline CDR1 and CDR2 sequences are DFQATT and SNEGSKA (reference sequence). CDR3 bases: TGCAGTGTGCCCCTTTGGGCTGAAGCTTTCTTT. It translates to CSVPLWAEAFF.

Ten or more counts support this clonotype. The V call is TRBV6-2 or TRBV6-3, the J call TRBJ2-5; D not resolved. Trimming pared 2 bases from V and 5 bases from J, leaving 12 bases between. Germline lookup yields CDR1 MNHEY and CDR2 SVGEGT. The CDR3 is 14 residues long. The CDR3 bases are TGTGCCAGCAGTTACGGTAGTAGTGTGGAGACCCAGTACTTC. It specifies CASSYGSSVETQYF.

A few counts support this clonotype. The chain joins TRBV18 to TRBJ2-3; TRBD2 aligns across 10 bases. CDR1 and CDR2 (germline): KGHSH, LQKENI. The CDR3 runs to 18 residues. V gave up 0 bases and J gave up 0 bases; unmatched junction bases: 6. Written as DNA, the CDR3 is TGTGCCAGCTCACCACCCGTGTGGACTAGCGGTAGCACAGATACGCAGTATTTT. It codes for CASSPPVWTSGSTDTQYF.

This clonotype has a count of ten or more. The V gene is TRBV7-2, the J gene TRBJ2-5; 9 positions agree with TRBD2. Trimming cost V 3 bases and J 2 bases; bases outside gene matches: 4. CDR3 length: 15 amino acids. CDR1 is SGHTA and CDR2 is FQGNSA in the germline V gene. This chain's CDR3 is CASSFRGGGQETQYF. The CDR3 DNA reads as TGTGCCAGCAGCTTCCGCGGGGGGGGACAAGAGACCCAGTACTTC.

This clonotype was seen at least ten times. V usage is TRBV7-2 and J usage is TRBJ2-1; 7 bases align to TRBD2. The CDR3 is 15 residues long. Germline CDR1 and CDR2: SGHTA and FQGNSA. V trimming: 2 bases; J trimming: 6 bases; junction bases outside the gene matches: 7. The CDR3 DNA sequence: TGTGCCAGCAGCTTAAGGAGCGGGGCGGTCAATGAGCAGTTCTTC. This codes for CASSLRSGAVNEQFF.

This clonotype was observed many times. The rearrangement joins TRBV5-1 to TRBJ2-4; D is possibly TRBD1 (5 bases). Germline CDR1 and CDR2: SGHRS and YFSETQ. The CDR3 spans 14 residues. V dropped 0 bases and J dropped 6 bases, with 10 bases sitting between them. The CDR3 bases are TGCGCCAGCAGCTTGGTTCAGGGCGGAAACATTCAGTACTTC. Translated: CASSLVQGGNIQYF. The variable domain in full, completed from reference TRBV5-1 and TRBJ2-4, reads KAGVTQTPRYLIKTRGQQVTLSCSPISGHRSVSWYQQTPGQGLQFLFEYFSETQRNKGNFPGRFSGRQFSNSRSEMNVSTLELGDSALYLCASSLVQGGNIQYFGAGTRLSVL.

At least ten counts were recorded for this clonotype. The V gene is TRBV28, the J gene TRBJ2-2; 9 positions match TRBD1. Germline lookup yields CDR1 MDHEN and CDR2 SYDVKM. This CDR3 spans 14 amino acids. Trimming at V came to 6 bases and at J to 7 bases, leaving 6 bases not matched to a gene. The DNA for the CDR3 is TGTGCCAGCAGAAGGACAGGGGCGGTCGGGGAGCTGTTTTTT. Its protein product is CASRRTGAVGELFF. The whole variable domain, remainder taken from reference TRBV28 and TRBJ2-2, is DVKVTQSSRYLVKRTGEKVFLECVQDMDHENMFWYRQDPGLGLRLIYFSYDVKMKEKGDIPEGYSVSREKKERFSLILESASTNQTSMYLCASRRTGAVGELFFGEGSRLTVL.